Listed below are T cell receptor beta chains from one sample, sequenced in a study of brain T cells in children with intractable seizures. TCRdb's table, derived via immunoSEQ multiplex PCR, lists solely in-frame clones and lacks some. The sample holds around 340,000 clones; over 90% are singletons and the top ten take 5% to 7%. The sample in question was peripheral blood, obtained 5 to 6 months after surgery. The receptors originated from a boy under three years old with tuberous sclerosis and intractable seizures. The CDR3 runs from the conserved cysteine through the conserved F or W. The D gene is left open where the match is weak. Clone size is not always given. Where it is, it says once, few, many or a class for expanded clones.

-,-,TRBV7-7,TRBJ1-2,CASSLEGLNYGYTF,TGTGCTAGCAGCTTAGAGGGCCTTAACTATGGCTACACCTTC
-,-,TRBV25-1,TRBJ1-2,CASSEFPNYGYTF,TGTGCCAGCAGTGAATTCCCAAACTATGGCTACACCTTC
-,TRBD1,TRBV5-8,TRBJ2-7,CASSLRDSLTTGKYF,TGTGCCAGCAGCTTAAGGGACAGCCTTACAACAGGGAAGTACTTC
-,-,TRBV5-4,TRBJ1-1,CASRAGPSPQNTEAFF,TGTGCCAGCAGGGCAGGACCGTCACCCCAGAACACTGAAGCTTTCTTT
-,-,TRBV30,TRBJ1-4,CAWSATGRTTNEKLFF,TGTGCCTGGAGTGCCACGGGACGGACAACTAATGAAAAACTGTTTTTT
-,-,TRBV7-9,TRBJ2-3,CASSTPDTQYF,TGTGCCAGCAGCACTCCAGATACGCAGTATTTT
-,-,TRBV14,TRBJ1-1,CASSQGPGEAFF,TGTGCCAGCAGCCAAGGACCGGGTGAAGCTTTCTTT
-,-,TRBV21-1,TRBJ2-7,CASSKGEARGRTYEQYF,TGTGCCAGCAGCAAAGGGGAGGCGAGGGGGAGAACCTACGAGCAGTACTTC
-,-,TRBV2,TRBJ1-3,CASSNTGGSGNTIYF,TGTGCCAGCAGTAATACGGGAGGCTCGGGAAACACCATATATTTT
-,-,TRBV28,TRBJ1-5,CASSFAPGARVGSNQPQHF,TGTGCCAGCAGTTTTGCCCCAGGGGCGAGGGTGGGGAGCAATCAGCCCCAGCATTTT
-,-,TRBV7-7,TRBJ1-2,CASSLADSLYFNYGYTF,TGTGCTAGCAGCTTAGCGGACAGCCTATATTTTAACTATGGCTACACCTTC
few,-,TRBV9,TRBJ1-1,CASSPWGGEAFF,TGTGCCAGCAGCCCGTGGGGGGGTGAAGCTTTCTTT
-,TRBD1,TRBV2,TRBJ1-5,CASRTGTGNQPQHF,TGTGCCAGCAGGACCGGGACAGGTAATCAGCCCCAGCATTTT
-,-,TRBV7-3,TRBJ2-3,CASSLLGPTDTQYF,TGTGCCAGCAGCTTATTAGGGCCCACAGATACGCAGTATTTT
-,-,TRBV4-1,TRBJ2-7,CASSQDWAGPYEQYF,TGCGCCAGCAGCCAAGATTGGGCGGGGCCCTACGAGCAGTACTTC
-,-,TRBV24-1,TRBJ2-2,CASREGVTGELFF,TGTGCCAGCCGAGAGGGGGTCACCGGGGAGCTGTTTTTT
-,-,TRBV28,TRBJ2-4,CASSLRQAKNIQYF,TGTGCCAGCAGTTTACGGCAAGCCAAAAACATTCAGTACTTC
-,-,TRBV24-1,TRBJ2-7,CATSGVWGSLGEQYF,TGTGCCACCAGTGGCGTGTGGGGATCTCTAGGCGAGCAGTACTTC
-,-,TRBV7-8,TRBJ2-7,CASSPRRLIYEQYF,TGTGCCAGCAGCCCCCGCCGCCTGATCTACGAGCAGTACTTC
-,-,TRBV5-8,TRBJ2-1,CASSLEGTPTYNEQFF,TGTGCCAGCAGCTTGGAAGGGACACCGACTTACAATGAGCAGTTCTTC
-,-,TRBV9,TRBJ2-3,CASSAVLGGADTQYF,TGTGCCAGCAGCGCAGTACTTGGAGGTGCAGATACGCAGTATTTT
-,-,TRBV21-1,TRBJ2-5,CASSTVPEKETQYF,TGTGCCAGCAGCACTGTTCCCGAGAAAGAGACCCAGTACTTC
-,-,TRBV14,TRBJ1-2,CASSQFLGTHYGYTF,TGTGCCAGCAGCCAGTTCTTGGGGACACACTATGGCTACACCTTC
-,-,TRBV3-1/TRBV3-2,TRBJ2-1,CASSQDRLENEQFF,TGTGCCAGCAGCCAAGATCGGCTAGAGAATGAGCAGTTCTTC
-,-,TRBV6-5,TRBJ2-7,CASSPRDSYEQYF,TGTGCCAGCAGCCCCAGAGACAGCTACGAGCAGTACTTC
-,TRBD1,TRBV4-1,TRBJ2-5,CASSQEISSGTVQETQYF,TGCGCCAGCAGCCAAGAGATTAGCTCCGGGACAGTCCAAGAGACCCAGTACTTC
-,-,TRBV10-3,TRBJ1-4,CAISESVVTTNEKLFF,TGTGCCATCAGTGAGTCAGTTGTTACAACTAATGAAAAACTGTTTTTT